These 8 T cell receptor beta chains were sequenced from one sample in a study of post-analysis software for immune sequencing data. Study observations and caveats: About five TRBV segments (TRBV5-6, TRBV5-1 and TRBV20-1 among them) occurred more frequently in patients than in controls.

Libraries were made from TCR beta cDNA, and they carried unique molecular identifiers. Each CDR3 protein is one row after TCRdb ran MiXCR on the PCR reads. The sample holds around 200,000 distinct CDR3 sequences, 25% to 35% seen once. Their antigen targets remain unknown. Sequenced sample: blood. These receptors were collected from a girl aged 2 to 17 with multiple sclerosis.

With regard to this clonotype: A much larger clone differs by one base, so this may be a read error. The V gene is TRBV20-1, the J gene TRBJ2-7; maybe TRBD1 (5 bases). Germline V gene lookup returns CDR1 DFQATT and CDR2 SNEGSKA (reference sequence). The CDR3 sequence is 12 residues long. Trimming cost V 6 bases and J 5 bases, with 14 bases left between them. The CDR3 DNA reads as TGCAGTGCCTTCAGCAGGGCTCACGAGCAGTACTTC. Its protein product is CSAFSRAHEQYF.

This clonotype was found a few times. The V and J genes are TRBV5-1 and TRBJ1-2, with D perhaps TRBD1 (6 bases). The CDR3 consists of 14 residues. Germline V gene sequence: CDR1 SGHRS, CDR2 YFSETQ. V lost 4 bases and J lost 4, with 14 bases in between. The CDR3 DNA is TGCGCCAGCAGCCTACAGGGTTCAGGCTATGGCTACACCTTC. Residues: CASSLQGSGYGYTF.

This chain links TRBV5-6 with TRBJ2-3; D uncertain. V gave up 4 bases and J gave up 2 bases, with 14 bases separating them. CDR1 SGHDT and CDR2 YYEEEE come from the germline V gene. This CDR3 has 15 residues. The DNA of the CDR3 is TGTGCCAGCAGCCCCGGTGGGTCGATCACAGATACGCAGTATTTT. It specifies CASSPGGSITDTQYF.

This clonotype was observed at least ten times. The rearrangement uses TRBV29-1 and TRBJ2-7; D is perhaps TRBD2 (5 bases). The germline V and J ends were trimmed by 6 bases and 3 bases, with 9 bases remaining between them. CDR1 is SQVTM and CDR2 is ANQGSEA in the germline V gene. This CDR3 comprises 11 residues. The CDR3 region has the DNA TGCAGCGTAGCGACTAACTACGAGCAGTACTTC. This sequence encodes CSVATNYEQYF.

Remarks on this clonotype: Compared with germline, one end of the junction differs, possibly owing to a read error. The genes are TRBV20-1 and TRBJ2-5; possibly TRBD1 or TRBD2 for D (5 bases each). This CDR3 contains 15 residues. From germline, CDR1 is DFQATT and CDR2 SNEGSKA (reference sequence). CDR3 residues: CSARPGTSWSEIQYF. CDR3 nucleotides: TGCAGTGCTAGACCCGGGACCAGTTGGTCGGAGATCCAGTACTTC.

This clonotype was seen more than once but under ten times. The chain links TRBV27 to TRBJ2-7, with 9 bases that match TRBD2. Germline-derived CDR1 and CDR2 are MNHEY and SMNVEV (reference sequence). This CDR3 is 15 amino acids long. The J segment lost 5 bases and the V segment lost 3 bases, leaving 8 bases of the junction unmatched. The CDR3 nucleotides are TGTGCCAGCAGTTTTCTGGCGGGAGGGCCCGACGAGCAGTACTTC. The encoded protein is CASSFLAGGPDEQYF.

V is TRBV24-1 and J is TRBJ2-1; 11 bases align to TRBD1. Germline V lookup: CDR1 KGHDR, CDR2 SFDVKD. The CDR3 is made up of 16 amino acids. V lost 3 bases to trimming and J lost 8 bases; unmatched junction nucleotides: 8. The DNA of the CDR3 is TGTGCCACCAGTGATCGGACAGGGGGCATTTGCGATGAGCAGTTCTTC. Amino acid sequence: CATSDRTGGICDEQFF.

This clonotype was seen repeatedly, ten times or more. This chain links TRBV20-1 with TRBJ1-2; 7 bases fit TRBD1. The trim removed 0 bases at V and 7 bases at J, leaving 8 bases unmatched. Per the germline V gene, CDR1 is DFQATT and CDR2 is SNEGSKA (reference sequence). This CDR3 comprises 14 residues. This CDR3 reads CSARDAAGGGGYTF. CDR3 DNA sequence: TGCAGTGCTAGAGATGCGGCAGGGGGAGGTGGCTACACCTTC.